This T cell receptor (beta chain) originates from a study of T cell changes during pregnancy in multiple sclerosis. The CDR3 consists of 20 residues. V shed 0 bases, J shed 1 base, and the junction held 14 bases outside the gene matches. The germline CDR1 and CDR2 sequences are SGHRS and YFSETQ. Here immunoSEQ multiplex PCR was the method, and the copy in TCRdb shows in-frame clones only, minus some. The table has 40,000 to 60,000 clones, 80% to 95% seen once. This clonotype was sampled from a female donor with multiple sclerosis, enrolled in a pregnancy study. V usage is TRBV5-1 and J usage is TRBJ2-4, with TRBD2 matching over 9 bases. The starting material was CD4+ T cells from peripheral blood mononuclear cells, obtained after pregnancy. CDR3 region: CASSLVVGSGRGGAKNIQYF. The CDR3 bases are TGCGCCAGCAGCTTGGTTGTTGGTAGCGGGAGAGGGGGGGCCAAAAACATTCAGTACTTC.